Sequencing of this T cell receptor (beta chain) was carried out in a study of breast tumors, draining lymph nodes, adjacent tissues. Findings and limits, study-wide: Compared with lymph nodes, tumors were less diverse; compared with nontumor tissue, more. Data only fit, rather than demonstrated, lymph node origin of most tumor T cells. Most tumor T cells seemingly derive from lymph node, then expand in tumor. Compared with basal-like, luminal-like tumors shared significantly more repertoire with nontumor tissue.

This clonotype was detected many times. Its antigen is undetermined. V was pared by 6 bases and J by 5 bases, with 5 bases of the junction left unmatched. There are 13 residues in the CDR3. The germline V gene has CDR1 MNHEY and CDR2 SVGEGT. The lymph nodes were axillary draining lymph nodes from breast cancer patients. In TCRdb, the multiplex PCR reads were re-called with MiXCR into one record per CDR3 protein. The table has roughly 80,000 distinct CDR3 sequences, about 21% seen once. The sequencing input was axillary lymph node tissue. This TCR was sampled from a female donor with breast cancer. Some clones in this sample may be carry-over from other donors' samples. The chain couples TRBV6-2 or TRBV6-3 to TRBJ2-5; TRBD1 aligns across 8 bases. CDR3 loop: CASRKTGAETQYF. DNA for the CDR3: TGTGCCAGCAGAAAGACAGGGGCGGAGACCCAGTACTTC.